This paragraph reports one TCR beta chain. Antigen specificity is unknown. This sample is part of a study of cytomegalovirus exposure and HLA in healthy donors. The PCR contained 60 Vbeta and 13 Jbeta primers. Only in-frame clones appear in the TCRdb table, and some are missing; sequencing was by immunoSEQ multiplex PCR. The clone table shows just over 80,000 clones, with the ten largest holding approximately 1%. Study-level points and caveats: The authors listed approximately 150 TCR beta chains as cytomegalovirus-associated. Earlier analysis yielded a pattern in which most TCR beta V segments were productive about 90% or about 30% of the time. A later analysis reportedly identified an Asian-associated ancestry cluster as carrying fewer N-insertions than the approximately 670-donor mean.

J gave up 2 bases and V 1 base, and 5 bases lay outside the gene matches. The CDR3 is made up of 16 amino acids. The germline gives CDR1 LNHDA, CDR2 SQIVND (reference sequence). The sequence came from a woman in her 30s in good health and CMV-seronegative. The rearrangement uses TRBV19 and TRBJ1-1, with 9 bases lining up with TRBD1. The sample consisted of PBMCs. CDR3 coding DNA: TGTGCCAGTAGTATAGTAACAGGGGGCATCAACACTGAAGCTTTCTTT. Translation gives CASSIVTGGINTEAFF.